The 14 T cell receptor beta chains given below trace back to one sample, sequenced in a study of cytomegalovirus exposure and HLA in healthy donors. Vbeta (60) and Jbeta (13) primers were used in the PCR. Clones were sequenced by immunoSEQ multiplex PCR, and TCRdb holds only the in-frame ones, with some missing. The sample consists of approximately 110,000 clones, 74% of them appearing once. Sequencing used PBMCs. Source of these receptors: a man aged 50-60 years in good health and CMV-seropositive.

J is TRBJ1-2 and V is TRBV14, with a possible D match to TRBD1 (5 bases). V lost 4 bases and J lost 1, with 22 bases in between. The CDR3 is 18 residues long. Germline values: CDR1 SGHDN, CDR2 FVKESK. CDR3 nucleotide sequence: TGTGCCAGCAGCCCGGGGGGAGCCTTGGGCTACGTTAACTATGGCTACACCTTC. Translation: CASSPGGALGYVNYGYTF.

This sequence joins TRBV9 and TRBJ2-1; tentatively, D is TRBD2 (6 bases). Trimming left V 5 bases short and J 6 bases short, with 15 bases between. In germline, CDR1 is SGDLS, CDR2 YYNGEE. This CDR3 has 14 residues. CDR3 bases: TGTGCCAGCAGTAGAGAACTAGCCTTCAATGAGCAGTTCTTC. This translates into CASSRELAFNEQFF. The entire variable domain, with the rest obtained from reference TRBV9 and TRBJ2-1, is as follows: DSGVTQTPKHLITATGQRVTLRCSPRSGDLSVYWYQQSLDQGLQFLIQYYNGEERAKGNILERFSAQQFPDLHSELNLSSLELGDSALYFCASSRELAFNEQFFGPGTRLTVL.

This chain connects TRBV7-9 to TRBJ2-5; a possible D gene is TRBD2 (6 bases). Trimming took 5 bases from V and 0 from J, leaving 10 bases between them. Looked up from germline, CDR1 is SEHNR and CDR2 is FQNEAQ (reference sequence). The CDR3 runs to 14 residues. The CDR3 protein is CASSPRTNQETQYF. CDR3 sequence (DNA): TGTGCCAGCAGCCCCCGGACTAACCAAGAGACCCAGTACTTC.

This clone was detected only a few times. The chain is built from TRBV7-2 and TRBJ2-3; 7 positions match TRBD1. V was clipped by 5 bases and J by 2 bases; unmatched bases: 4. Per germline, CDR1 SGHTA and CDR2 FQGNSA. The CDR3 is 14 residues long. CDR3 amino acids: CASSQGDTTDTQYF. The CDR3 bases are TGTGCCAGCAGCCAGGGGGACACCACAGATACGCAGTATTTT.

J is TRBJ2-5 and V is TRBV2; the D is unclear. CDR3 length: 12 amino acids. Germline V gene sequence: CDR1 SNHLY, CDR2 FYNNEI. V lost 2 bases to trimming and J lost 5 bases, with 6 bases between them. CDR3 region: CASSELWETQYF. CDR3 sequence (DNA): TGTGCCAGCAGTGAACTATGGGAGACCCAGTACTTC.

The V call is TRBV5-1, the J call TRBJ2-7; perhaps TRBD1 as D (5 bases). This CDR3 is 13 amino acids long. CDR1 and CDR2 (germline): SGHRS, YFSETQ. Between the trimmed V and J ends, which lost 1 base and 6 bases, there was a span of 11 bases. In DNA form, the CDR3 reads TGCGCCAGCAGCTTGAACAGGCCCGTCGAGCAGTACTTC. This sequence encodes CASSLNRPVEQYF. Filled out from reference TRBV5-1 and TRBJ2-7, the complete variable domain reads KAGVTQTPRYLIKTRGQQVTLSCSPISGHRSVSWYQQTPGQGLQFLFEYFSETQRNKGNFPGRFSGRQFSNSRSEMNVSTLELGDSALYLCASSLNRPVEQYFGPGTRLTVT.

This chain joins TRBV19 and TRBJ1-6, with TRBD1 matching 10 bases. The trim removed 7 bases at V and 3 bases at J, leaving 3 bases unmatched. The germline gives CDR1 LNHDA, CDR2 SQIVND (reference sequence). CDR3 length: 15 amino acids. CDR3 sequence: CASTTGGVYNSPLHF. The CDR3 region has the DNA TGTGCCAGTACGACAGGGGGCGTCTATAATTCACCCCTCCACTTT.

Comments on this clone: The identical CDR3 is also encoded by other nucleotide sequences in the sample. The CDR3, as DNA: TGTGCCATCAGTGAGTCGAGTAGCTCCTACGAGCAGTACTTC. This encodes CAISESSSSYEQYF. The V and J genes are TRBV10-3 and TRBJ2-7, with D unresolved. The CDR3 is 14 amino acids. CDR1 and CDR2 (germline): ENHRY, SYGVKD. V dropped 0 bases and J dropped 0 bases, with 6 bases sitting between them.

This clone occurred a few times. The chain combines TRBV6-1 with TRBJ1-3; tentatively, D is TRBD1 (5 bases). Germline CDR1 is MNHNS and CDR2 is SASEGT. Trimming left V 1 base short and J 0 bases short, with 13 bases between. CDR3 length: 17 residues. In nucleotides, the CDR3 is TGTGCCAGCAGTGAAGGCTGGGGCAGCATCTCTGGAAACACCATATATTTT. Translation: CASSEGWGSISGNTIYF.

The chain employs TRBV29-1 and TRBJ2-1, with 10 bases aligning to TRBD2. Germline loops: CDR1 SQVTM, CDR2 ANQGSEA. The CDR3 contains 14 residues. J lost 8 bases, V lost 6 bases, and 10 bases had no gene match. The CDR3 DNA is TGCAGCGTCGGGGGGGCTAGCGGGGGAGATGAGCAGTTCTTC. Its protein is CSVGGASGGDEQFF.

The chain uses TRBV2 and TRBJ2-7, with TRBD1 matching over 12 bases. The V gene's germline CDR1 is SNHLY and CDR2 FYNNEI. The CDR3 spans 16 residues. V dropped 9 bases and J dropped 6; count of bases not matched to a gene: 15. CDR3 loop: CARRGISGTGGLEQYF. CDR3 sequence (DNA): TGTGCCAGGAGAGGGATAAGCGGGACAGGGGGCCTCGAGCAGTACTTC.

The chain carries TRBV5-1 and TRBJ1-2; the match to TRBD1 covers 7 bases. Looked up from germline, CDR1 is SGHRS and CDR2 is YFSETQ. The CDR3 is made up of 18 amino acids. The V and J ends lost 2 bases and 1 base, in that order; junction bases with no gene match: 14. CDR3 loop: CASSLQGTTPFFNYGYTF. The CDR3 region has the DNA TGCGCCAGCAGCTTACAGGGGACCACACCTTTTTTTAACTATGGCTACACCTTC.

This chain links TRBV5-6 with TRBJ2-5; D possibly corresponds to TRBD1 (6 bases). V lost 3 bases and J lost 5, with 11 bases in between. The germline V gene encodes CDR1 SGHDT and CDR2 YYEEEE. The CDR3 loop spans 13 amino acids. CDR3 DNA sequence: TGTGCCAGCAGCTGGGACAATGCGGAGACCCAGTACTTC. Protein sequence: CASSWDNAETQYF. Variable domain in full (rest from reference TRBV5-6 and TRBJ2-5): DAGVTQSPTHLIKTRGQQVTLRCSPKSGHDTVSWYQQALGQGPQFIFQYYEEEERQRGNFPDRFSGHQFPNYSSELNVNALLLGDSALYLCASSWDNAETQYFGPGTRLLVL.

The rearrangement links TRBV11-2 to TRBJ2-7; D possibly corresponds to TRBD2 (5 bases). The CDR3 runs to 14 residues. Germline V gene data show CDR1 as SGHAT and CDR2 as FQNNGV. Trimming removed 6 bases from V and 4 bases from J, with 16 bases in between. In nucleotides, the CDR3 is TGTGCCAGCAGTTGGACGGACCCGGGGTACGAGCAGTACTTC. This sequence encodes CASSWTDPGYEQYF.